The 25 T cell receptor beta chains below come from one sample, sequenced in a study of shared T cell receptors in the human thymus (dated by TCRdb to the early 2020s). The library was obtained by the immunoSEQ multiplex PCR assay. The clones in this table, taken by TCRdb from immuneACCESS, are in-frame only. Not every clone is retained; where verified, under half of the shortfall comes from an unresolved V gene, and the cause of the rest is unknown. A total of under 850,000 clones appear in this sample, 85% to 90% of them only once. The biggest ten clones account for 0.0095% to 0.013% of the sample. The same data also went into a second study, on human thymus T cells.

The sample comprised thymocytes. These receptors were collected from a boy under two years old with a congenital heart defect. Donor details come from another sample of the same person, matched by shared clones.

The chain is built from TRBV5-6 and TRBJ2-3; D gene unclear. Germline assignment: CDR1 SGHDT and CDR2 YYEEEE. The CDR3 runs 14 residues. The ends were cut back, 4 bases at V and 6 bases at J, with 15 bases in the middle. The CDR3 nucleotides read TGTGCCAGCAGCCATCCAGGAACCCAGGATACGCAGTATTTT. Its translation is CASSHPGTQDTQYF.

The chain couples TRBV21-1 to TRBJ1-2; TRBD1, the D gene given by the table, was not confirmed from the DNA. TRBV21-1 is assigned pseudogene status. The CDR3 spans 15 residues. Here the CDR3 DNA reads TGTGCCAGCAGCAAAGCGGGAAGGGACAGGGCCCCGGACACCTTC. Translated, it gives CASSKAGRDRAPDTF.

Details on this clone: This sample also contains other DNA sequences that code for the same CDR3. As DNA, the CDR3 is TGCAGCGTCCCCCTGGGACAGTGGCAAGAGACCCAGTACTTC. It codes for CSVPLGQWQETQYF. The V call is TRBV29-1, the J call TRBJ2-5; 7 nucleotides agree with TRBD1. With V trimmed by 6 bases and J by 2 bases, 9 bases remained unmatched. Germline V CDR1 and CDR2: SQVTM, ANQGSEA. The CDR3 length is 14 residues.

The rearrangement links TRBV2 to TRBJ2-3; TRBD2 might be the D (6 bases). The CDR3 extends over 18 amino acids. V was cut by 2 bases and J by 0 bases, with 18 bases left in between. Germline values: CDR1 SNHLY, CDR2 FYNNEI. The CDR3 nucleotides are TGTGCCAGCAGTGAATCTGTGACTAGACAACGGAGCACAGATACGCAGTATTTT. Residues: CASSESVTRQRSTDTQYF.

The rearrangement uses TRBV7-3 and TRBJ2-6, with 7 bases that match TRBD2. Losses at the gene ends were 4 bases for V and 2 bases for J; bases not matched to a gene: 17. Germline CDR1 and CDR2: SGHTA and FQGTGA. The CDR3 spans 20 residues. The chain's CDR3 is CASSSGFTGGPFAGANVLTF. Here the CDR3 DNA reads TGTGCCAGCAGCTCAGGCTTTACGGGAGGCCCGTTCGCTGGGGCCAACGTCCTGACTTTC.

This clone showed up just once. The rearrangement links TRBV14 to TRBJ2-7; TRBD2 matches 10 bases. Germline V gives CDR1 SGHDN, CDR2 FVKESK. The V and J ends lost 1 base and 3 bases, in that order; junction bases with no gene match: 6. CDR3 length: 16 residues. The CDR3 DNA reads TGTGCCAGCAGCCAAGCAGCGGGAGGGCCCTTCTACGAGCAGTACTTC. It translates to CASSQAAGGPFYEQYF. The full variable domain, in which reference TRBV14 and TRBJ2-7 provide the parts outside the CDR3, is EAGVTQFPSHSVIEKGQTVTLRCDPISGHDNLYWYRRVMGKEIKFLLHFVKESKQDESGMPNNRFLAERTGGTYSTLKVQPAELEDSGVYFCASSQAAGGPFYEQYFGPGTRLTVT.

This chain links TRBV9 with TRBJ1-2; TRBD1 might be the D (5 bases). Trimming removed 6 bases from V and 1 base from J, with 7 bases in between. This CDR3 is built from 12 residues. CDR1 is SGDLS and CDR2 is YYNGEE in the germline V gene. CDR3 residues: CASTRGNYGYTF. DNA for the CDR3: TGTGCCAGCACAAGGGGTAACTATGGCTACACCTTC. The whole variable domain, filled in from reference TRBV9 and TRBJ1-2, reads DSGVTQTPKHLITATGQRVTLRCSPRSGDLSVYWYQQSLDQGLQFLIQYYNGEERAKGNILERFSAQQFPDLHSELNLSSLELGDSALYFCASTRGNYGYTFGSGTRLTVV.

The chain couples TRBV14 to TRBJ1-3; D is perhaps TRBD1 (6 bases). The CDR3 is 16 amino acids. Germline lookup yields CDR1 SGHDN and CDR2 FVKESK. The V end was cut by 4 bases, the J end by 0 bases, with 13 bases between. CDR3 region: CASSPGARPSGNTIYF. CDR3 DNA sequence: TGTGCCAGCAGCCCAGGGGCCCGGCCCTCTGGAAACACCATATATTTT.

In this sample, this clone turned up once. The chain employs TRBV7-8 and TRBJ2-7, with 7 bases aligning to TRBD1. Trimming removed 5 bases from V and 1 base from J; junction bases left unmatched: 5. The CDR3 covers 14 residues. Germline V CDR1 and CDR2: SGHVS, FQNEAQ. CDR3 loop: CASSPGTESYEQYF. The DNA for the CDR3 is TGTGCCAGCAGCCCCGGGACAGAGTCCTACGAGCAGTACTTC.

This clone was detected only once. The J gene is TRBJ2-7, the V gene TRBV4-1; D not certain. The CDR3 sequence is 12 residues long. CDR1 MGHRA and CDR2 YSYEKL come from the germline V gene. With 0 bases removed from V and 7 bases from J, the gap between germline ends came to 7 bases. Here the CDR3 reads CASSQDAEEQYF. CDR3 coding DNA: TGCGCCAGCAGCCAAGACGCGGAGGAGCAGTACTTC.

The chain's CDR3 is CASSKVGRQTQETQYF. The CDR3 bases are TGTGCCAGCAGCAAAGTGGGCAGACAGACTCAAGAGACCCAGTACTTC. V gene TRBV21-1 combines with J gene TRBJ2-5; TRBD1 is the table's D call and was not checked against the DNA. TRBV21-1 is annotated as a pseudogene. CDR3 length equals 16 residues.

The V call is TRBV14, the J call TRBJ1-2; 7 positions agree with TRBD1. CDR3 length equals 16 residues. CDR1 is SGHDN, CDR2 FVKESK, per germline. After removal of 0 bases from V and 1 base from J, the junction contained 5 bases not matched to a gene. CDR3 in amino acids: CASSQEGTARNYGYTF. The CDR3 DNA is TGTGCCAGCAGCCAAGAGGGGACAGCCCGTAACTATGGCTACACCTTC.

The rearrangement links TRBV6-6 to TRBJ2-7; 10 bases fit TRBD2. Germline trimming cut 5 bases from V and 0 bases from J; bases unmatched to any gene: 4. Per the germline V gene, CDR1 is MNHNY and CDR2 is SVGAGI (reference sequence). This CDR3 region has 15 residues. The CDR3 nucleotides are TGTGCCAGCAGTCCCCTAGCGGGAGTCTCCTACGAGCAGTACTTC. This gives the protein CASSPLAGVSYEQYF.

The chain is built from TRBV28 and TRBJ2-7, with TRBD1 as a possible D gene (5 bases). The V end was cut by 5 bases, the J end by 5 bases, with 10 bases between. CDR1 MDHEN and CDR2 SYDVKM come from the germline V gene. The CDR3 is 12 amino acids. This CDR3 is CASSPEGDEQYF. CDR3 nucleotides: TGTGCCAGCAGTCCCGAAGGGGACGAGCAGTACTTC.

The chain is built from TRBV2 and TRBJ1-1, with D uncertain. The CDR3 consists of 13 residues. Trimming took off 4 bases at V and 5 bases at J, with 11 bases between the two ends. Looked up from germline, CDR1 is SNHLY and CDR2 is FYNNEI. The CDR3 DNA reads TGTGCCAGCAGTGGCGGGGTGGGGACTGAAGCTTTCTTT. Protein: CASSGGVGTEAFF. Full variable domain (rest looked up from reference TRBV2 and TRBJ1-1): EPEVTQTPSHQVTQMGQEVILRCVPISNHLYFYWYRQILGQKVEFLVSFYNNEISEKSEIFDDQFSVERPDGSNFTLKIRSTKLEDSAMYFCASSGGVGTEAFFGQGTRLTVV.

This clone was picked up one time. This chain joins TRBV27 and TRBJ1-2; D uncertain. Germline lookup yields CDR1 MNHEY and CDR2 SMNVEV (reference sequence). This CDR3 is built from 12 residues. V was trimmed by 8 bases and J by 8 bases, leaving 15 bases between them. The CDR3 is CASGALGRGYTF. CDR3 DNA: TGTGCCAGCGGAGCCCTGGGGAGGGGCTACACCTTC.

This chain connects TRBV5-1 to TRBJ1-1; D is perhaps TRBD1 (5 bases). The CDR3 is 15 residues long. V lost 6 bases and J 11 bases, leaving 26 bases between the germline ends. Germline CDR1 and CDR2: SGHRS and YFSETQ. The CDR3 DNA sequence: TGCGCCAGCAAATCAAGGGCAGGGAAAAGGGATGGGGCTTTCTTT. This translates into CASKSRAGKRDGAFF.

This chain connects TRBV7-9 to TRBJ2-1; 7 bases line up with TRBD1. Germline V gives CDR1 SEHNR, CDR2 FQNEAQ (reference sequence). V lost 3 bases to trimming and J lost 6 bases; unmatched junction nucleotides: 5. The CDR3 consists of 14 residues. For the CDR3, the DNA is TGTGCCAGCAGCTTCCAACGACAGGGCAATGAGCAGTTCTTC. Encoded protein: CASSFQRQGNEQFF.

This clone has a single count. This chain's CDR3 is CASQFQLAQHF. CDR3 DNA sequence: TGTGCCTCACAATTCCAGTTGGCCCAGCATTTT. The chain is built from TRBV27 and TRBJ1-5; no reliable D call. The CDR3 extends over 11 amino acids. From germline, CDR1 is MNHEY and CDR2 SMNVEV (reference sequence). Trimming left V 11 bases short and J 11 bases short, with 16 bases between.

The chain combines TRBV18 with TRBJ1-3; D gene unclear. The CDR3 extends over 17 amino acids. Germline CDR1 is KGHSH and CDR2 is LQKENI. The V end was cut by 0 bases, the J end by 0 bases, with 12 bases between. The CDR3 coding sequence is TGTGCCAGCTCACCACCGGTCGCAGTCGACTCTGGAAACACCATATATTTT. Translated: CASSPPVAVDSGNTIYF.

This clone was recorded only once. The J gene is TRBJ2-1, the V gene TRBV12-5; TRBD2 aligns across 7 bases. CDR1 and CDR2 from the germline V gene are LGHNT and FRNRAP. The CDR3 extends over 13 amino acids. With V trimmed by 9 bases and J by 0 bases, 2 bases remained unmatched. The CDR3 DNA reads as TGTGCTAGCGGCGGGAGCTCCTACAATGAGCAGTTCTTC. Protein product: CASGGSSYNEQFF. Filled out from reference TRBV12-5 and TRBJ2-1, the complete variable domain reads DARVTQTPRHKVTEMGQEVTMRCQPILGHNTVFWYRQTMMQGLELLAYFRNRAPLDDSGMPKDRFSAEMPDATLATLKIQPSEPRDSAVYFCASGGSSYNEQFFGPGTRLTVL.

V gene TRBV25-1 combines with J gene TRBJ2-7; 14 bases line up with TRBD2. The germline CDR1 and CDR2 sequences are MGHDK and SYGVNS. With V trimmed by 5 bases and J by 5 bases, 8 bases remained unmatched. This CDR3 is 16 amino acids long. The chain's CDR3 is CASSKRLAGGPDEQYF. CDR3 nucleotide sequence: TGTGCCAGCAGTAAAAGACTAGCGGGAGGGCCCGACGAGCAGTACTTC.

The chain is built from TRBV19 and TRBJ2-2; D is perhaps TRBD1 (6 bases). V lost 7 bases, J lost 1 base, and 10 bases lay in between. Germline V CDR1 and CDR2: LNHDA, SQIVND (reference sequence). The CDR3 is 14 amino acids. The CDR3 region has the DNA TGTGCCAGTATTTCAGGGGTGAACACCGGGGAGCTGTTTTTT. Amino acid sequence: CASISGVNTGELFF.

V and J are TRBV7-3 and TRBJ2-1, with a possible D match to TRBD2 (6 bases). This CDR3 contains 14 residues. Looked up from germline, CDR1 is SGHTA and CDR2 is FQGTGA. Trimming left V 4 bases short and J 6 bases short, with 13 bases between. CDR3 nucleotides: TGTGCCAGCAGCTCGCCTAGCGTGGGCAATGAGCAGTTCTTC. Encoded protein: CASSSPSVGNEQFF. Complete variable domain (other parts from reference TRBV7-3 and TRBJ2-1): GAGVSQTPSNKVTEKGKYVELRCDPISGHTALYWYRQSLGQGPEFLIYFQGTGAADDSGLPNDRFFAVRPEGSVSTLKIQRTERGDSAVYLCASSSPSVGNEQFFGPGTRLTVL.

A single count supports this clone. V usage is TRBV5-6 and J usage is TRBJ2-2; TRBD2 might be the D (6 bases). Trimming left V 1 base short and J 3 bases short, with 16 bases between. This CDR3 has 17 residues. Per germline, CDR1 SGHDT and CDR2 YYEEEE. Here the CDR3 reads CASSLCRGITYTGELFF. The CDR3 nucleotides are TGTGCCAGCAGCTTGTGTCGGGGGATAACTTACACCGGGGAGCTGTTTTTT.